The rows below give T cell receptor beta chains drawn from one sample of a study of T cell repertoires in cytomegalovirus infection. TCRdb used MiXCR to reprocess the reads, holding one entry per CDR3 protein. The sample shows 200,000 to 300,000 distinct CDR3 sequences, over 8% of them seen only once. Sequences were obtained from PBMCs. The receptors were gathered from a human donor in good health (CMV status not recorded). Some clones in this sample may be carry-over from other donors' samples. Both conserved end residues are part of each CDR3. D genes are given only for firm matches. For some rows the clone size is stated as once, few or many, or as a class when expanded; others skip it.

TGTGCCAGCAGCCAAATTAGCGGACGGGGCAATGAGCAGTTCTTC CASSQISGRGNEQFF TRBV11-2 - - TRBJ2-1
TGTGCCTGGAAACTGAACATACACACCGGGGAGCTGTTTTTT CAWKLNIHTGELFF TRBV30 many - TRBJ2-2
TGTGCCAGCAGCCCTAATTGGGGGAGCACAGATACGCAGTATTTT CASSPNWGSTDTQYF TRBV5-6 few - TRBJ2-3
TGCAGCGCTGGGGGCGGCGGGGGGGCGGCCAAAAACATTCAGTACTTC CSAGGGGGAAKNIQYF TRBV29-1 many TRBD2 TRBJ2-4
TGTGCCAGCAGCCAGAAGACAGGCGTGGAGTACTTC CASSQKTGVEYF TRBV14 - - TRBJ2-7
TGTGCCAGCAGTCCCCGGGGGAGGTCCAAAAGCTCCTACAATGAGCAGTTCTTC CASSPRGRSKSSYNEQFF TRBV6-5 - - TRBJ2-1
TGTGCCTGCAGTACCGGGCTCTCCTACGAGCAGTACTTC CACSTGLSYEQYF TRBV6-8 - - TRBJ2-7
TGCGCCAGCACGGGACAGACCTACAATGAGCAGTTCTTC CASTGQTYNEQFF TRBV5-1 - TRBD1 TRBJ2-1
TGTGCCAGCAGTTCCCAGCGGCTCACAGATACGCAGTATTTT CASSSQRLTDTQYF TRBV7-2 many - TRBJ2-3
TGTGCCATCAGTGAGTCCGGGACGGTTAACAATGAGCAGTTCTTC CAISESGTVNNEQFF TRBV10-3 - - TRBJ2-1
TGCAGCAGTGATGGGGATACGCAGTATTTT CSSDGDTQYF TRBV20-1 few - TRBJ2-3
TGTGCCAGCAGCTCCTCAGGGGGCGGGGAGACCCAGTACTTC CASSSSGGGETQYF TRBV7-2 many TRBD1 TRBJ2-5
TGTGCCAGCAGTTTATCCCCGGGGGCTGAAGCTTTCTTT CASSLSPGAEAFF TRBV12-3/TRBV12-4 many - TRBJ1-1
TGCGCCAGCAGCCAACACGGTGCGGGGGAAAAAAACATTCAGTACTTC CASSQHGAGEKNIQYF TRBV4-1 - TRBD2 TRBJ2-4
TGTGCCAGCAGCCTAGGTGGGGAGGTTGGCTACACCTTC CASSLGGEVGYTF TRBV14 many - TRBJ1-2
TGTGCCAGCAGCTTAAGCGGGCAGGGAGTCACTGAAGCTTTCTTT CASSLSGQGVTEAFF TRBV7-3 few - TRBJ1-1
TGTGCCAGCAGCTTCGGAGCCGGGGCCGGAACGAACACCGGGGAGCTGTTTTTT CASSFGAGAGTNTGELFF TRBV5-6 - - TRBJ2-2
TGTGCCAGCAGCAAACAGGGGGGGGGAATCTACGAGCAGTACTTC CASSKQGGGIYEQYF TRBV7-6 many - TRBJ2-7
TGTGCCATCAGTGAGCCCCTGAGGGGGGAAGGGGGCTACACCTTC CAISEPLRGEGGYTF TRBV10-3 - - TRBJ1-2
TGTGCCAGCAGCGCCTACCGGACAACCCAAGAGACCCAGTACTTC CASSAYRTTQETQYF TRBV7-2 many - TRBJ2-5
TGTGCTAGTGGCCCGGAGGTGAACACTGAAGCTTTCTTT CASGPEVNTEAFF TRBV12-5 few - TRBJ1-1
TGTGCCAGCAGCTTAGCGGGGCAGTCCCTTTACAATGAGCAGTTCTTC CASSLAGQSLYNEQFF TRBV7-2 many - TRBJ2-1
TGTGCCAGCAGCTTAGGAGTTGGGGCTAATAATTCACCCCTCCACTTT CASSLGVGANNSPLHF TRBV7-2 many - TRBJ1-6
TGTGCCAGCAGTTCCTCTAGCGGGAGGGGAATCTACAATGAGCAGTTCTTC CASSSSSGRGIYNEQFF TRBV12-3/TRBV12-4 many TRBD2 TRBJ2-1
TGTGCCAGCAGCTTAGCGGACAGGGCGGGTGGCTACACCTTC CASSLADRAGGYTF TRBV7-6 many TRBD1 TRBJ1-2
TGTGCCAGCAGCTTAGATGGGCTAGCGGGAGACGAGCAGTTCTTC CASSLDGLAGDEQFF TRBV11-2 many TRBD2 TRBJ2-1
TGTGCCAGTAGTCCCCCGGGACAGCGACCCTACGAGCAGTACTTC CASSPPGQRPYEQYF TRBV19 few TRBD1 TRBJ2-7
TGTGCCAGCACCCGACAGGGGACGGCAACTAATGAAAAACTGTTTTTT CASTRQGTATNEKLFF TRBV2 many TRBD1 TRBJ1-4
TGTGCCAGCAGTTCCGGGACACAGATTATACTGCGGGATAGCAATCAGCCCCAGCATTTT CASSSGTQIILRDSNQPQHF TRBV12-3/TRBV12-4 many - TRBJ1-5